The clone carrying this T cell receptor (beta chain) has more than one count but fewer than ten. Its specificity is not known. This sample is part of a study of T cell repertoires in cytomegalovirus infection. In the study overall: The authors relied on CMV epitopes, both recently identified HLA-C-restricted and well-studied HLA-B-restricted. Public TCR beta signatures marked donors with CMV infection and the matching HLA.

Trimming shortened V by 5 bases and J by 13 bases, and 12 bases separated the two germline ends. Germline assignment: CDR1 LNHDA and CDR2 SQIVND (reference sequence). The CDR3 is 11 residues long. TCRdb re-analysed the reads in MiXCR, keeping a single row per CDR3 protein. The data contain approximately 990,000 distinct CDR3 sequences, about a third of them singletons. Study-level points and caveats: Carriers of CMV plus the relevant HLA were identified by cumulative public TCR beta family frequency. Dominant in the ex vivo response were TCR beta clonotypes restricted by HLA-C and specific for CMV.

The source is a human donor in good health (CMV status not recorded). Some clones in this sample may be carry-over from other donors' samples. The chain carries TRBV19 and TRBJ1-5, with no clear D. Sequenced material: cultured CD8+ T cells from PBMCs, taken from culture after CMV antigen stimulation. The CDR3 DNA is TGTGCCAGTAGTGCCCCGGGTCAGCAGCATTTT. Protein: CASSAPGQQHF.